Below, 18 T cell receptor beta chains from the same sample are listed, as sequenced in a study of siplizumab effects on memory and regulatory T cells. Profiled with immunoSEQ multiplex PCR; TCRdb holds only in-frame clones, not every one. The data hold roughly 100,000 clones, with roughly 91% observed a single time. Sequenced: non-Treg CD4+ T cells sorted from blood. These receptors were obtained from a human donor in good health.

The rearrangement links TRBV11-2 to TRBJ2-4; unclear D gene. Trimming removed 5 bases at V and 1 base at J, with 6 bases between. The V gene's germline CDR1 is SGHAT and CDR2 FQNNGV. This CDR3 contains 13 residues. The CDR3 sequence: CASSPLAKNIQYF. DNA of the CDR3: TGTGCCAGCAGCCCTCTCGCCAAAAACATTCAGTACTTC.

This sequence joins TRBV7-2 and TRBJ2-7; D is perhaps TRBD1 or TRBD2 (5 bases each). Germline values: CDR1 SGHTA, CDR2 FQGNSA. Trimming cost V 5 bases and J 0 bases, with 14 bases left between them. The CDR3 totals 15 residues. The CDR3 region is CASSLGAQISYEQYF. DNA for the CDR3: TGTGCCAGCAGCCTCGGGGCTCAGATCTCCTACGAGCAGTACTTC.

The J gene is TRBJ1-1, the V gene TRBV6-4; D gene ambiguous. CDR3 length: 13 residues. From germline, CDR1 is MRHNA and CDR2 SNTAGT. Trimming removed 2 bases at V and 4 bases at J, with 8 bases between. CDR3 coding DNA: TGTGCCAGCAGTGACGAGGGAGGCACTGAAGCTTTCTTT. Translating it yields CASSDEGGTEAFF.

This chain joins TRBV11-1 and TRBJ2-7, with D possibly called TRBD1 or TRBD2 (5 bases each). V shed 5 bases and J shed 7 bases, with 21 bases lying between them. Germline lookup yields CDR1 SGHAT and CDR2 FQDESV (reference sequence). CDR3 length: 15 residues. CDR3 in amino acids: CASSPKRDGKGEQYF. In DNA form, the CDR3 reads TGTGCCAGCAGCCCGAAGAGGGACGGCAAAGGGGAGCAGTACTTC.

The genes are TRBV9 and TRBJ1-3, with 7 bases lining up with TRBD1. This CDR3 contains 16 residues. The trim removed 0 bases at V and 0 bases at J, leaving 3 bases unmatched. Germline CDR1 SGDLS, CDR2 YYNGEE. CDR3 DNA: TGTGCCAGCAGCGTAGGGACAGGTCACTCTGGAAACACCATATATTTT. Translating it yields CASSVGTGHSGNTIYF.

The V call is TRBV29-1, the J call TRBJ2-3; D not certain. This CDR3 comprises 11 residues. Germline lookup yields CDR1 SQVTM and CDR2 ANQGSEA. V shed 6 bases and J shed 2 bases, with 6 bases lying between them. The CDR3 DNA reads TGCAGCGTGTCTAACACAGATACGCAGTATTTT. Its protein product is CSVSNTDTQYF.

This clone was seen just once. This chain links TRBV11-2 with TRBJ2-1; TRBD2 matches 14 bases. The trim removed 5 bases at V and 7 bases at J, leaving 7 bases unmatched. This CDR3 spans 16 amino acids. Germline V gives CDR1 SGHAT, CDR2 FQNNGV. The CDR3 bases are TGTGCCAGCAGCCCGGGACTAGCGGGAGTTGTTAATGAGCAGTTCTTC. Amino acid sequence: CASSPGLAGVVNEQFF.

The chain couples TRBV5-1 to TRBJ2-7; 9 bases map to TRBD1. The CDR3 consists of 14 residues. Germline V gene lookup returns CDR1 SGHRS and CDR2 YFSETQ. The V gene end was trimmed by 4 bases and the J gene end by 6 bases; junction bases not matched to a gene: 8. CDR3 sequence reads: CASSLRDRVPEQYF. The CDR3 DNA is TGCGCCAGCAGCCTCCGGGACAGGGTTCCCGAGCAGTACTTC.

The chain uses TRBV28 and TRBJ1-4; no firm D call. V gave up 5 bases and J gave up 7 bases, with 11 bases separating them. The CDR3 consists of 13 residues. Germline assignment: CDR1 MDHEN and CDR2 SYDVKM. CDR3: CASSARMSEKLFF. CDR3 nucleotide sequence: TGTGCCAGCAGTGCGCGGATGAGTGAAAAACTGTTTTTT.

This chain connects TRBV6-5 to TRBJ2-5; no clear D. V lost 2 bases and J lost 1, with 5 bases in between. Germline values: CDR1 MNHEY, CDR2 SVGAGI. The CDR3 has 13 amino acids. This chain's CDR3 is CASSYTFQETQYF. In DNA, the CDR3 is TGTGCCAGCAGTTACACGTTCCAAGAGACCCAGTACTTC.

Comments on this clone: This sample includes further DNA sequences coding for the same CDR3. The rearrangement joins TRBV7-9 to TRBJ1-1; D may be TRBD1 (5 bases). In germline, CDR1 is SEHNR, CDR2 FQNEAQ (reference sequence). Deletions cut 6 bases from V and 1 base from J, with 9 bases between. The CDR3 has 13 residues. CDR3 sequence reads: CASSQTGNTEAFF. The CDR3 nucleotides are TGTGCCAGCAGTCAAACAGGGAACACTGAAGCTTTCTTT.

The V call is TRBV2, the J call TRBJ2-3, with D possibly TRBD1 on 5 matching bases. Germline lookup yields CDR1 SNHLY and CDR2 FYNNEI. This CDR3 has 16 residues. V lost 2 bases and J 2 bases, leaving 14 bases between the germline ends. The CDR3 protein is CASSELAQAFTDTQYF. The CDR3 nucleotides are TGTGCCAGCAGTGAATTGGCACAGGCATTCACAGATACGCAGTATTTT.

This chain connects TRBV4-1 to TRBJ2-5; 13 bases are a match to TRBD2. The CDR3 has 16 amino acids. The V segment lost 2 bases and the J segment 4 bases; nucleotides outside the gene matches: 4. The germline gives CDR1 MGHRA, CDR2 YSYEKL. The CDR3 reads CASSQRTSGSAETQYF. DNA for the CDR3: TGCGCCAGCAGCCAACGGACTAGCGGGAGTGCAGAGACCCAGTACTTC.

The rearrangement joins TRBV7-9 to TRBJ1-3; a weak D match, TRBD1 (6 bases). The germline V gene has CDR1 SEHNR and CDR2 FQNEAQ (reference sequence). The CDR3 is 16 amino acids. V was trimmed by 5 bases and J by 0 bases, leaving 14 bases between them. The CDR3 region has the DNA TGTGCCAGCAGCCAAGCGGGGGGCCTCTCTGGAAACACCATATATTTT. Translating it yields CASSQAGGLSGNTIYF. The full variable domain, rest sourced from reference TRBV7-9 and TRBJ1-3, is DTGVSQNPRHKITKRGQNVTFRCDPISEHNRLYWYRQTLGQGPEFLTYFQNEAQLEKSRLLSDRFSAERPKGSFSTLEIQRTEQGDSAMYLCASSQAGGLSGNTIYFGEGSWLTVV.

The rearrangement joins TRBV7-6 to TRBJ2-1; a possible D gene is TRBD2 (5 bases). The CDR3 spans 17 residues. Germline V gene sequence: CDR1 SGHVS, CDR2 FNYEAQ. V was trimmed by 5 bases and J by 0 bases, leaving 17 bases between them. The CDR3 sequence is CASSPSGSGSSYNEQFF. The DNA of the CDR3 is TGTGCCAGCAGCCCGAGCGGTTCGGGTAGCTCCTACAATGAGCAGTTCTTC. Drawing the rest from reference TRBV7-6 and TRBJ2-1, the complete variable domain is GAGVSQSPRYKVTKRGQDVALRCDPISGHVSLYWYRQALGQGPEFLTYFNYEAQQDKSGLPNDRFSAERPEGSISTLTIQRTEQRDSAMYRCASSPSGSGSSYNEQFFGPGTRLTVL.

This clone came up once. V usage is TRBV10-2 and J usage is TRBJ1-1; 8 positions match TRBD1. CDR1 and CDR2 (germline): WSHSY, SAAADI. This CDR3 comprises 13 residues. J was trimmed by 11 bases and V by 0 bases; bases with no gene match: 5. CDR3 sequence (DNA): TGCGCCAGCAGTGAGTCGCAGGGACAGGTCGCTTTCTTT. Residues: CASSESQGQVAFF.

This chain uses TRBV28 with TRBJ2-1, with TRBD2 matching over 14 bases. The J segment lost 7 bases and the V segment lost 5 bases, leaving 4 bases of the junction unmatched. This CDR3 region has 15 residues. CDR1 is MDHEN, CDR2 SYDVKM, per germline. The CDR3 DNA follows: TGTGCCAGCAGTCTGGGACTAGCGGGAGTAAATGAGCAGTTCTTC. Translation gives CASSLGLAGVNEQFF.

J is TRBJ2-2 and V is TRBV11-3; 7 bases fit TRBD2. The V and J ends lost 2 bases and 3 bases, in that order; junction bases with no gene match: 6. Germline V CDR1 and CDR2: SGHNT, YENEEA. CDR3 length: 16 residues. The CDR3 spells CASSLWDAGDTGELFF. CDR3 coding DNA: TGTGCCAGCAGCTTATGGGACGCGGGGGACACCGGGGAGCTGTTTTTT.